The sequence of this TCR beta chain was determined in a study of blood T cell repertoires in COVID-19. Overall study context: Material from acute and convalescent COVID-19 was sourced from the United States, Italy and Spain.

This CDR3 contains 14 residues. Germline V lookup: CDR1 MNHEY, CDR2 SVGEGT. Trimming took 3 bases from V and 8 from J; bases not matched to a gene: 9. Assay: immunoSEQ multiplex PCR; the TCRdb copy retains only in-frame clones and omits some. The profile covers more than 350,000 clones, with approximately 87% appearing a single time and approximately 9.3% taken by the ten largest. Participants' reported clinical history set cohort assignment. Sequencing was done on a sample of PBMCs or T cells enriched from blood (not recorded which). This TCR was sampled from a woman between 50 and 59 years old who had recovered from COVID-19. This chain links TRBV6-2 or TRBV6-3 with TRBJ1-2, with 7 bases fitting TRBD1. The CDR3 bases are TGTGCCAGCAGTTATATAGGACAGGCGGGCGGCTACACCTTC. Amino acid sequence: CASSYIGQAGGYTF.